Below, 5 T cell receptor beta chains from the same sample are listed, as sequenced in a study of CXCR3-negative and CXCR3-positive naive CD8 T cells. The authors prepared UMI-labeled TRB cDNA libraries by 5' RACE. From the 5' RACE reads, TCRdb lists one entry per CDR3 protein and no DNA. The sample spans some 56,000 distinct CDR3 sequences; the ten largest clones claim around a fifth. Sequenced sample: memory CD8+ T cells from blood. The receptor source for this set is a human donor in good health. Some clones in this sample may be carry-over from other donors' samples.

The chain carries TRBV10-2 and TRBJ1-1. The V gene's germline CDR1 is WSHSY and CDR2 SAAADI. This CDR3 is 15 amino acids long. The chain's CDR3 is CASSFGGGINTEAFF.

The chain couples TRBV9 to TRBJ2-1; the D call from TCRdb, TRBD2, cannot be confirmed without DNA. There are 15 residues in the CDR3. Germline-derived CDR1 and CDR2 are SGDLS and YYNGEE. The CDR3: CASSSRAGGWNEQFF.

Here the CDR3 reads CASSSPGGNEQYF. The V gene is TRBV12-3 or TRBV12-4, the J gene TRBJ2-7; TCRdb names TRBD1, which stays unverified in the absence of DNA. The CDR3 runs to 13 residues.

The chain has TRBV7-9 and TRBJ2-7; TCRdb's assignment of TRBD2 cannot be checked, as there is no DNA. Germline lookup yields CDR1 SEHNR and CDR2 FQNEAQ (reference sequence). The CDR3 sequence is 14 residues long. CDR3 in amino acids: CASSHSKGGYEQYF.

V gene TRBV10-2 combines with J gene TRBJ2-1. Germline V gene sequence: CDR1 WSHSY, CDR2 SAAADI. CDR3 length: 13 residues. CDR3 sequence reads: CASSESGGDEQFF.